Each of the 15 T cell receptor beta chains below was sequenced from the same sample in a study of CD8+CD57+ T cells in acquired aplastic anemia. Patients who underwent sequencing had shown CD8+CD57+ cell expansion by flow cytometry. CDR3 and TCR beta VDJ profiling relied on genomic DNA as the template. TCRdb reanalysed the reads using MiXCR and keeps one entry per CDR3 protein. Among around 220,000 distinct CDR3 sequences listed, under 50% were seen once. The sample was sorted CD4+, CD8+, or CD8+CD57+ T cells (not recorded which) from PBMCs. Every receptor here comes from a human donor with aplastic anemia.

The genes are TRBV7-2 and TRBJ2-2; D tentatively reads TRBD1 or TRBD2 (6 bases each). The CDR3 is 14 amino acids. Germline lookup yields CDR1 SGHTA and CDR2 FQGNSA. V was pared by 3 bases and J by 7 bases, with 12 bases between. CDR3 sequence reads: CASSLAGGGGELFF. CDR3 in DNA: TGTGCCAGCAGCTTGGCCGGGGGCGGCGGGGAGCTGTTTTTT.

The chain employs TRBV19 and TRBJ1-3; D gene uncertain. Per the germline V gene, CDR1 is LNHDA and CDR2 is SQIVND (reference sequence). The V end lost 3 bases, the J end lost 7 bases, and 4 bases lay between the germline ends. The CDR3 runs 11 residues. The CDR3 loop reads CASSMGNTIYF. As DNA, the CDR3 is TGTGCCAGTAGTATGGGGAACACCATATATTTT.

About this clonotype itself: Relative to the germline gene, one junction end is altered; a read error may explain this. The rearrangement links TRBV6-1 to TRBJ2-6; TRBD1 agrees at 8 bases. This CDR3 is 15 amino acids long. Germline assignment: CDR1 MNHNS and CDR2 SASEGT. The CDR3 region has the DNA TGTGCCAGCAGCGTGACAGGGGCTGGGGCCAACGCCCTGACTTTC. Encoded protein: CASSVTGAGANALTF.

The table lists this clonotype with many counts. J is TRBJ1-5 and V is TRBV15; unclear D gene. Germline V gene lookup returns CDR1 LNHNV and CDR2 YYDKDF (reference sequence). The CDR3 runs 12 residues. The V gene lost 1 base and the J gene lost 7 bases, with 5 bases spanning the gap. CDR3 sequence (DNA): TGTGCCACCAGCAGAGGGATCCAGCCCCAGCATTTT. It encodes CATSRGIQPQHF.

The chain links TRBV2 to TRBJ2-7; either TRBD1 or TRBD2 may fit D (6 bases each). Trimming shortened V by 8 bases and J by 1 base, and 15 bases separated the two germline ends. Germline CDR1 and CDR2: SNHLY and FYNNEI. The CDR3 length is 14 residues. The DNA of the CDR3 is TGTGCCAGCTATGCAAGGGGGGAGTCCTACGAGCAGTACTTC. Protein product: CASYARGESYEQYF. Full variable domain (rest looked up from reference TRBV2 and TRBJ2-7): EPEVTQTPSHQVTQMGQEVILRCVPISNHLYFYWYRQILGQKVEFLVSFYNNEISEKSEIFDDQFSVERPDGSNFTLKIRSTKLEDSAMYFCASYARGESYEQYFGPGTRLTVT.

The V call is TRBV5-6, the J call TRBJ1-2, with 10 bases matching TRBD1. Germline CDR1 SGHDT, CDR2 YYEEEE. With V trimmed by 2 bases and J by 6 bases, 4 bases remained unmatched. The CDR3 length is 14 residues. This chain's CDR3 is CASSFSTGGDGYTF. The CDR3 DNA reads TGTGCCAGCAGCTTCTCGACAGGGGGCGATGGCTACACCTTC.

The chain recombines TRBV29-1 with TRBJ2-7; 10 nucleotides line up with TRBD1. The CDR3 is 13 amino acids. Trimming took 5 bases from V and 3 from J; bases not matched to a gene: 4. CDR1 and CDR2 from the germline V gene are SQVTM and ANQGSEA. The CDR3 protein is CSVRGQGFYEQYF. CDR3 sequence (DNA): TGCAGCGTTCGGGGACAGGGGTTCTACGAGCAGTACTTC.

A few counts support this clonotype. The chain uses TRBV6-4 and TRBJ2-2, with 8 positions matching TRBD1. Trimming took 6 bases from V and 6 from J; bases not matched to a gene: 3. Per the germline V gene, CDR1 is MRHNA and CDR2 is SNTAGT. The CDR3 extends over 13 amino acids. This CDR3 is CASRDREAGELFF. The CDR3, as DNA: TGTGCCAGCAGGGACAGGGAGGCCGGGGAGCTGTTTTTT.

This clonotype was observed at least ten times. The chain is built from TRBV5-8 and TRBJ2-1; D is ambiguous. Germline V CDR1 and CDR2: SGHTS, YDEGEE. V was clipped by 1 base and J by 5 bases, with 10 bases between them. The length of the CDR3 is 14 residues. The CDR3 DNA reads as TGTGCCAGCAGCTTGCTGGTGGGGAACAATGAGCAGTTCTTC. This codes for CASSLLVGNNEQFF.

This chain joins TRBV5-4 and TRBJ2-7; D ambiguous. The V end lost 0 bases, the J end lost 2 bases, and 9 bases lay between the germline ends. Germline V gene data show CDR1 as SGHNT and CDR2 as YYREEE (reference sequence). The CDR3 length is 14 residues. CDR3 coding DNA: TGTGCCAGCAGCTTGGGATGGAGCACCTACGAGCAGTACTTC. This encodes CASSLGWSTYEQYF.

The genes are TRBV27 and TRBJ1-6, with D tentatively TRBD1 (5 bases). Germline CDR1 is MNHEY and CDR2 is SMNVEV (reference sequence). The CDR3 is made up of 16 amino acids. Trimming left V 8 bases short and J 6 bases short, with 20 bases between. DNA for the CDR3: TGTGCCAGCTCACCCTTGGGAGGGGACGGTAATTCACCCCTCCACTTT. This translates into CASSPLGGDGNSPLHF.

V is TRBV7-8 and J is TRBJ2-5, with 8 bases matching TRBD1. Germline CDR1 reads SGHVS; CDR2 reads FQNEAQ. This CDR3 region has 15 residues. V trimming: 0 bases; J trimming: 2 bases; junction bases outside the gene matches: 2. The CDR3: CASSLAGQVQETQYF. The CDR3 coding sequence is TGTGCCAGCAGCTTAGCGGGACAGGTTCAAGAGACCCAGTACTTC.

This clonotype has a count of ten or more. V is TRBV15 and J is TRBJ2-5, with 8 positions matching TRBD2. J lost 5 bases, V lost 4 bases, and 15 bases had no gene match. The CDR3 totals 17 residues. CDR1 LNHNV and CDR2 YYDKDF come from the germline V gene (reference sequence). The CDR3 nucleotides read TGTGCCACCAGCACCTCCCTTCCCGGGGGGGCCGCGGAGACCCAGTACTTC. Amino acids: CATSTSLPGGAAETQYF.

This clonotype has a count of ten or more. V gene TRBV15 combines with J gene TRBJ2-3; D possibly corresponds to TRBD2 (6 bases). The CDR3 is 16 residues long. V was cut by 6 bases and J by 0 bases, with 16 bases left in between. Germline V gives CDR1 LNHNV, CDR2 YYDKDF (reference sequence). CDR3 region: CATRNGVSGSTDTQYF. Written as DNA, the CDR3 is TGTGCCACCAGAAATGGAGTGAGCGGGAGCACAGATACGCAGTATTTT.

The chain joins TRBV20-1 to TRBJ2-5; D may be TRBD1 (6 bases). V was pared by 6 bases and J by 3 bases, with 20 bases between. Germline V gene data show CDR1 as DFQATT and CDR2 as SNEGSKA (reference sequence). This CDR3 region has 15 residues. The CDR3, as DNA: TGCAGTGCCAGCAGCCACAAAACAGGGAAAGAGACCCAGTACTTC. Its translation: CSASSHKTGKETQYF.